These T cell receptor beta chains were read from a single sample in a study of T cell responses to AZD1222 COVID-19 vaccine. The assay was immunoSEQ multiplex PCR, and TCRdb's table has in-frame clones only and misses some. The table records 120,000 to 150,000 clones, around 90% of them present only once. Specimen: peripheral blood, collected 28 days after the second dose of the MenACWY control vaccine. The receptor set was obtained from an adult who received the MenACWY meningococcal vaccine as a control. The CDR3 runs from the conserved cysteine through the conserved F or W. The D gene is left open where the match is weak. The size field is filled for only some rows; it gives once, few, many or a size class.

.	TRBV11-3	TRBD1	TRBJ2-7	TGTGCCAGCAGCTCCGACAGGGTTAGCTCCTACGAGCAGTACTTC	CASSSDRVSSYEQYF
.	TRBV5-1	.	TRBJ1-1	TGCGCCAGCAGCTTGGCCGGGGGAGGGACTGAAGCTTTCTTT	CASSLAGGGTEAFF
.	TRBV6-2/TRBV6-3	TRBD1	TRBJ1-1	TGTGCCAGCAGTTACGAGGGGACAGGGAAGAACACTGAAGCTTTCTTT	CASSYEGTGKNTEAFF
.	TRBV13	.	TRBJ1-2	TGTGCCAGCAGCCGGACGGAGAACTATGGCTACACCTTC	CASSRTENYGYTF
.	TRBV12-3/TRBV12-4	TRBD1	TRBJ1-2	TGTGCCAGCAGGAGACAGGGAGGCGGCTACACCTTC	CASRRQGGGYTF
.	TRBV6-2/TRBV6-3	.	TRBJ1-2	TGTGCCAGCAGTTTTTCGAGGGATCGTGGCTACACCTTC	CASSFSRDRGYTF
.	TRBV6-2/TRBV6-3	.	TRBJ1-2	TGTGCCAGCAGTTCGCCCTTAGCTAACTATGGCTACACCTTC	CASSSPLANYGYTF
.	TRBV7-2	.	TRBJ2-1	TGTGCCAGCAGCCCCCGGGGAGCTGCTGAGCAGTTCTTC	CASSPRGAAEQFF
.	TRBV7-3	TRBD2	TRBJ2-3	TGTGCCAGCAGCCCACAAGCGGGGGGATACACAGATACGCAGTATTTT	CASSPQAGGYTDTQYF
few	TRBV4-3	.	TRBJ1-3	TGCGCCAGCAGCCAAGCCGGGGGATCTGGAAACACCATATATTTT	CASSQAGGSGNTIYF
.	TRBV7-2	.	TRBJ2-2	TGTGCCAGCAGCTTATTAGTCCCCGGGGAGCTGTTTTTT	CASSLLVPGELFF
.	TRBV3-1/TRBV3-2	TRBD2	TRBJ2-2	TGTGCCAGCAGCCAGCGGGGGGCCGGGGAGCTGTTTTTT	CASSQRGAGELFF
.	TRBV18	TRBD1	TRBJ2-3	TGTGCCAGCTCACCATTGGCAGGGGGCAGCACAGATACGCAGTATTTT	CASSPLAGGSTDTQYF
.	TRBV28	.	TRBJ1-5	TGTGCCAGCAGAAACTCGGGATATAGCAATCAGCCCCAGCATTTT	CASRNSGYSNQPQHF
.	TRBV2	.	TRBJ1-1	TGTGCCAGCAGAATGGGAGCTGAAGCTTTCTTT	CASRMGAEAFF
.	TRBV18	.	TRBJ2-6	TGTGCCAGCTCACCACGGACTGGGAACTCTGGGGCCAACGTCCTGACTTTC	CASSPRTGNSGANVLTF
.	TRBV3-1/TRBV3-2	TRBD1	TRBJ1-3	TGTGCCAGTAAAAGGACAGGAGTACGCTCTGGAAACACCATATATTTT	CASKRTGVRSGNTIYF
few	TRBV5-1	.	TRBJ1-1	TGCGCCAGCAGCTTGTATGGCAGCATGAACACTGAAGCTTTCTTT	CASSLYGSMNTEAFF
.	TRBV6-6	.	TRBJ2-1	TGTGCCAGCAGCCTAGACCGGGGATGGGGTTACTCGGTCTTC	CASSLDRGWGYSVF
.	TRBV21-1	.	TRBJ1-6	.	CASSKVGKGSSYNSPLHF
.	TRBV5-1	TRBD1	TRBJ2-2	TGCGCCAGCAGCGAAGGAGGACAGGGGAACACCGGGGAGCTGTTTTTT	CASSEGGQGNTGELFF
.	TRBV5-6	.	TRBJ2-5	TGTGCCAGCAGCTTTGGCAGCGAAGAGACCCAGTACTTC	CASSFGSEETQYF
few	TRBV7-8	.	TRBJ1-2	TGTGCCAGCAGCCCACGGGGGAGCTATGGCTACACCTTC	CASSPRGSYGYTF
.	TRBV7-2	TRBD1	TRBJ1-3	TGTGCCAGCAGCTCGGGACAGGGGTTCCGAGCGAACACCATATATTTT	CASSSGQGFRANTIYF
.	TRBV25-1	TRBD1	TRBJ1-3	TGTGCCAGCAGTGGGACCTGGACAGGGAGTGCCGGAAACACCATATATTTT	CASSGTWTGSAGNTIYF
.	TRBV5-1	.	TRBJ2-5	TGCGCCAGCAGCTCCACCGGGACCTCCCAAGAGACCCAGTACTTC	CASSSTGTSQETQYF
.	TRBV19	.	TRBJ1-1	TGTGCCAGTAGTTCCTCCCCGAGGTTATTGCCTGAAGCTTTCTTT	CASSSSPRLLPEAFF
.	TRBV30	TRBD2	TRBJ2-1	TGTGCCTGGAGTGCGGGACTAGCGGGAGCTGAGCAGTTCTTC	CAWSAGLAGAEQFF
.	TRBV3-1/TRBV3-2	.	TRBJ1-2	TGTGCCAGCAGCCAAGCCGGGGCAAAGAATGGCTACACCTTC	CASSQAGAKNGYTF
.	TRBV2	.	TRBJ2-7	TGTGCCAGCAGCCGCACTTTCGACAACTACGAGCAGTACTTC	CASSRTFDNYEQYF
.	TRBV5-1	.	TRBJ2-7	TGCGCCAGCAGCTTAGAGGTCTCCTACGAGCAGTACTTC	CASSLEVSYEQYF
.	TRBV9	.	TRBJ1-1	TGTGCCAGCAGCGTTGAGGTAACCGAGGCTTTCTTT	CASSVEVTEAFF
.	TRBV7-3	.	TRBJ2-6	TGTGCCAGCAGCAAACTACACTCAGCCTCTGGGGCCAACGTCCTGACTTTC	CASSKLHSASGANVLTF
.	TRBV5-8	.	TRBJ1-4	TGTGCCAGCAGCTTGATGGGGTCGGGTGAAAAACTGTTTTTT	CASSLMGSGEKLFF
.	TRBV9	TRBD2	TRBJ2-7	TGTGCCAGCAGCGTAAACCCGGGAGGTCCCTACGAGCAGTACTTC	CASSVNPGGPYEQYF
.	TRBV7-9	TRBD2	TRBJ2-3	TGTGCCAGCAGCTTAGATCGGGGGGGACACACAGATACGCAGTATTTT	CASSLDRGGHTDTQYF
.	TRBV6-2/TRBV6-3	.	TRBJ1-3	TGTGCCAGCAGTGTACTAGAAGGGCTCTCTGGAAACACCATATATTTT	CASSVLEGLSGNTIYF
.	TRBV7-6	TRBD2	TRBJ2-3	TGTGCCAGCAGCCCCGCGGGGGGCCGCCAGTATTTT	CASSPAGGRQYF
medium-sized	TRBV27	.	TRBJ1-2	TGTGCCAGCAGTTTATCTGGCGGCAACTATGGCTACACCTTC	CASSLSGGNYGYTF
.	TRBV4-3	.	TRBJ2-6	TGCGCCAGCAGCCAAGAGGCAGGGACCGGGGCCAACGTCCTGACTTTC	CASSQEAGTGANVLTF
few	TRBV12-3/TRBV12-4	.	TRBJ1-1	TGTGCCAGCAGTCCCCTCCCGGGGGCAGCTTTCTTT	CASSPLPGAAFF
.	TRBV27	.	TRBJ1-5	TGTGCCAGCAGATACTCCTGGGATAGCAATCAGCCCCAGCATTTT	CASRYSWDSNQPQHF
.	TRBV5-1	TRBD1	TRBJ1-2	TGCGCCAGCAGCTTTTTGGGGGGACAGGACTACTATGGCTACACCTTC	CASSFLGGQDYYGYTF
.	TRBV5-1	TRBD2	TRBJ2-2	TGCGCCAGCAGAAAAACTAGCGGGGAGTACACCGGGGAGCTGTTTTTT	CASRKTSGEYTGELFF
.	TRBV3-1/TRBV3-2	.	TRBJ1-4	TGTGCCAGCAGCCAAGCGTATTTTGGTCATGCAACTAATGAAAAACTGTTTTTT	CASSQAYFGHATNEKLFF